This TCR beta chain was identified during a study of blood T cell repertoires in COVID-19 (dated by TCRdb to between 2020 and 2021). Study-wide context: Samples covering the acute and convalescent phases of COVID-19 were provided by collaborators in the United States, Italy and Spain. The material from the prospective study consisted of cDNA or gDNA derived from T cells, B-cell-depleted T cells, or PBMCs. Deeply sampled blood TCRbeta repertoires from subjects exposed to, actively infected with, or recovered from COVID-19 were included in the dataset. The repertoires were released in a freely available public database intended as a resource for research on the immune response to SARS-CoV-2. Samples came from the ongoing ImmuneRACE study (first 160 participants) plus 1,254 subjects from 6 global collaborators. Sample metadata almost always included a de-identified subject ID, COVID-19 status, age in years and sex. HLA class I and class II types, where available, came from metadata supplied by the sample provider rather than from assay-based typing.

Broad study findings and their caveats: The quantity of clinical and demographic metadata differed by source and by participant and was supplied without curation.

Collaborating institutions collected whole blood in K2EDTA tubes following their own protocols. Collaborator samples were shipped for TCRbeta analysis as frozen whole blood, isolated PBMCs, or DNA extracted from either sample type. This clone has only one observation. There is no known antigen for this receptor. Within one base of it there is no much larger clone, and no base qualities were kept. TCRbeta CDR3 regions were amplified from genomic DNA using the immunoSEQ Assay, a bias-controlled multiplex PCR. Concerning the study's data processing: The number of nucleated cells in each sample was estimated by amplification of reference gene primers within the assay. To quantify the absolute abundance of each unique TCRbeta CDR3 rearrangement, sequence reads were collapsed and filtered. For each sample, productive Simpson clonality was calculated as the square root of Simpson's diversity index across productive rearrangements. What TCRdb holds here is the immuneACCESS table cut down to in-frame rearrangements. Part of the clones is not present; checked against another copy, under half of the missing clones reflect an unresolved V gene, and the others are unexplained. From that table come the V and J calls and clone size; the DNA was used to work out D and trimming. The sample table contains 35,000 to 50,000 clones; only one count was recorded for approximately 85% of them. The ten largest clones capture about 4% of the sample.

CDR1 and CDR2, looked up from the germline V gene, are SGHTA and FQGNSA. Taken from cysteine to phenylalanine, the CDR3 has 12 residues. Just the 36-base CDR3 DNA is kept, in frame starting at base 1. V is pared back by 1 base and J by 6 bases, with 5 bases lying between the germline termini. This receptor was identified in a man aged 55 to 69 with acute or convalescent COVID-19. In this chain, TRBV7-2 is recombined with TRBJ2-3; the D gene assignment is ambiguous. Sequencing was carried out using peripheral blood. CDR3 reads: CASSLVADTQYF. In nucleotides, the sequence is TGTGCCAGCAGCTTAGTCGCGGATACGCAGTATTTT.